Listed here are 11 T cell receptor beta chains from one sample, sequenced in a study of blood T cell repertoires in COVID-19. Some clones are missing from TCRdb's copy, which holds only in-frame ones; the method was immunoSEQ multiplex PCR. Here the sample spans about 260,000 clones, 80% to 90% being singletons. Material for sequencing was PBMCs or T cells enriched from blood (not recorded which). Receptors originate from a man aged 45-65 years who had been exposed to COVID-19.

The chain employs TRBV15 and TRBJ1-2; D not resolved. The CDR3 is 13 residues long. In germline, CDR1 is LNHNV, CDR2 YYDKDF (reference sequence). Trimming shortened V by 3 bases and J by 0 bases, and 5 bases separated the two germline ends. The CDR3 loop is CATSSFTNYGYTF. Here the CDR3 DNA reads TGTGCCACCAGCAGCTTTACTAACTATGGCTACACCTTC.

This rearrangement joins TRBV19 to TRBJ1-1, with a tentative D call TRBD1 (6 bases). Germline V gene sequence: CDR1 LNHDA, CDR2 SQIVND (reference sequence). Trimming removed 4 bases at V and 5 bases at J, with 11 bases between. The CDR3 is made up of 13 amino acids. The CDR3 DNA follows: TGTGCCAGTAGTAACAGGGTAGGGACTGAAGCTTTCTTT. It codes for CASSNRVGTEAFF. The complete variable domain, with remaining parts taken from reference TRBV19 and TRBJ1-1, reads DGGITQSPKYLFRKEGQNVTLSCEQNLNHDAMYWYRQDPGQGLRLIYYSQIVNDFQKGDIAEGYSVSREKKESFPLTVTSAQKNPTAFYLCASSNRVGTEAFFGQGTRLTVV.

This chain joins TRBV1 and TRBJ2-1; the table's TRBD2 call for D was not verified on the DNA. TRBV1 is annotated as a pseudogene. The CDR3 runs 16 residues. CDR3 loop: CTSSPDSGFGGNEQFF. The CDR3 DNA is TGCACCAGCAGCCCTGATAGCGGTTTTGGGGGCAATGAGCAGTTCTTC.

The chain employs TRBV5-5 and TRBJ2-3; the D gene is possibly TRBD1 (6 bases). V was cut by 4 bases and J by 8 bases, with 20 bases left in between. CDR3 length: 15 amino acids. CDR1 SGHKS and CDR2 YYEKEE come from the germline V gene (reference sequence). The CDR3 spells CASSTVTDSTITQYF. CDR3 DNA sequence: TGTGCCAGCAGCACGGTTACGGACAGCACCATTACGCAGTATTTT.

To note about this clone: The sample contains more than one DNA sequence encoding this CDR3. This chain connects TRBV5-1 to TRBJ2-2; D is ambiguous. CDR1 and CDR2 from the germline V gene are SGHRS and YFSETQ. V lost 0 bases and J lost 4, with 4 bases in between. This CDR3 comprises 13 residues. CDR3 sequence: CASSLAITGELFF. CDR3 nucleotide sequence: TGCGCCAGCAGCTTGGCCATCACCGGGGAGCTGTTTTTT.

The rearrangement links TRBV10-2 to TRBJ1-1; TRBD1 agrees at 8 bases. The germline gives CDR1 WSHSY, CDR2 SAAADI. V shed 8 bases, J shed 2 bases, and the junction held 7 bases outside the gene matches. The CDR3 covers 14 residues. Here the CDR3 reads CASRRQGANTEAFF. CDR3 in DNA: TGCGCCAGCCGCCGTCAGGGGGCAAACACTGAAGCTTTCTTT.

This clone was found once. This chain joins TRBV24-1 and TRBJ1-1, with TRBD1 identical over 8 bases. The germline CDR1 and CDR2 sequences are KGHDR and SFDVKD. V lost 6 bases to trimming and J lost 2 bases; unmatched junction nucleotides: 1. There are 13 residues in the CDR3. CDR3 sequence reads: CATSPGGNTEAFF. The CDR3, as DNA: TGTGCCACCAGTCCAGGGGGCAACACTGAAGCTTTCTTT.

The chain combines TRBV19 with TRBJ2-7, with D perhaps matching TRBD2 (6 bases). CDR3 length equals 14 residues. V lost 5 bases and J 1 base, leaving 12 bases between the germline ends. Germline CDR1 and CDR2: LNHDA and SQIVND (reference sequence). The CDR3 DNA follows: TGTGCCAGTAGTGCGGGGATGATGTCCTACGAGCAGTACTTC. It is translated as CASSAGMMSYEQYF.

The gene calls are TRBV6-6 and TRBJ1-5; no firm D call. This CDR3 has 15 amino acids. The ends were cut back, 0 bases at V and 4 bases at J, with 10 bases in the middle. Germline lookup yields CDR1 MNHNY and CDR2 SVGAGI (reference sequence). In nucleotides, the CDR3 is TGTGCCAGCAGTTACTCCGGGTACGGGAATCAGCCCCAGCATTTT. It translates to CASSYSGYGNQPQHF.

The J gene is TRBJ1-1, the V gene TRBV5-1; TRBD1 is a possible D gene (6 bases). This CDR3 is built from 14 residues. CDR1 is SGHRS and CDR2 is YFSETQ in the germline V gene. Trimming pared 0 bases from V and 8 bases from J, leaving 14 bases between. CDR3 DNA: TGCGCCAGCAGCTTGGCTGAAGGGGGTATAGAAGCTTTCTTT. It codes for CASSLAEGGIEAFF.

V usage is TRBV7-6 and J usage is TRBJ1-3; D is unresolved. The V and J ends lost 2 bases and 0 bases respectively, with 17 bases between them. The CDR3 contains 18 residues. Germline V lookup: CDR1 SGHVS, CDR2 FNYEAQ. CDR3 nucleotides: TGTGCCAGCAGCTTAAGTCTGGCACCGATCCTCTCTGGAAACACCATATATTTT. This gives the protein CASSLSLAPILSGNTIYF.